The 19 T cell receptor beta chains below were found in one sample sequenced in a study of shared clonotypes between healthy human individuals. The data were produced by immunoSEQ multiplex PCR, yet TCRdb's version contains in-frame clones alone and is incomplete. The sample shows 2,500,000 or so clones, approximately 94% of them seen only once. The sequencing sample was made of naive CD4+ T cells sorted from blood. Sample subset: CD45RA+ positively selected. The source is a man in his late teens or twenties in good health.

V usage is TRBV21-1 and J usage is TRBJ1-1. TRBV21-1 is classified as a pseudogene. The CDR3 is 14 residues long. The CDR3 DNA reads TGTGCCAGCAGCAAAAATGGGGGTCGTACTGAAGCTTTCTTT. Protein sequence: CASSKNGGRTEAFF.

The gene calls are TRBV2 and TRBJ1-2, with 8 bases matching TRBD1. Germline CDR1 is SNHLY and CDR2 is FYNNEI. This CDR3 has 13 amino acids. Trimming took 7 bases from V and 7 from J; bases not matched to a gene: 8. CDR3 coding DNA: TGTGCCAGCATGCCCGGACAGGGTCTTGGCTACACCTTC. It specifies CASMPGQGLGYTF.

The chain joins TRBV15 to TRBJ1-4; 12 bases are shared with TRBD1. With 7 bases clipped from V and 3 bases from J, the junction kept 6 bases outside the gene matches. Germline V gene sequence: CDR1 LNHNV, CDR2 YYDKDF (reference sequence). CDR3 length equals 16 residues. CDR3: CATTRDRGPSNEKLFF. CDR3 sequence (DNA): TGTGCCACCACCCGGGACAGGGGGCCCTCTAATGAAAAACTGTTTTTT. The variable domain in full, with the rest retrieved from reference TRBV15 and TRBJ1-4, is DAMVIQNPRYQVTQFGKPVTLSCSQTLNHNVMYWYQQKSSQAPKLLFHYYDKDFNNEADTPDNFQSRRPNTSFCFLDIRSPGLGDTAMYLCATTRDRGPSNEKLFFGSGTQLSVL.

Notes on this clone: The same CDR3 also results from other DNA sequences found in this sample. The chain is built from TRBV5-1 and TRBJ2-2; D uncertain. Germline V gives CDR1 SGHRS, CDR2 YFSETQ. The CDR3 spans 16 residues. Trimming left V 0 bases short and J 0 bases short, with 9 bases between. The CDR3 nucleotides read TGCGCCAGCAGCTTGGGGGGTTACGCGAACACCGGGGAGCTGTTTTTT. Protein sequence: CASSLGGYANTGELFF. Drawing the rest from reference TRBV5-1 and TRBJ2-2, the complete variable domain is KAGVTQTPRYLIKTRGQQVTLSCSPISGHRSVSWYQQTPGQGLQFLFEYFSETQRNKGNFPGRFSGRQFSNSRSEMNVSTLELGDSALYLCASSLGGYANTGELFFGEGSRLTVL.

V usage is TRBV18 and J usage is TRBJ2-7; D ambiguous. Trimming removed 3 bases at V and 5 bases at J, with 17 bases between. The CDR3 sequence is 15 residues long. Per the germline V gene, CDR1 is KGHSH and CDR2 is LQKENI. The CDR3 bases are TGTGCCAGCTCACCTACAACGGCAAACCAAAACGAGCAGTACTTC. Protein: CASSPTTANQNEQYF.

The genes are TRBV12-5 and TRBJ1-5; the match to TRBD1 covers 9 bases. J lost 1 base, V lost 3 bases, and 10 bases had no gene match. The CDR3 is 18 amino acids. The germline gives CDR1 LGHNT, CDR2 FRNRAP. CDR3 sequence (DNA): TGTGCTAGTGGTTTCCGAACCACAGGGGGCAGGAGCAATCAGCCCCAGCATTTT. Translating gives CASGFRTTGGRSNQPQHF.

V gene TRBV6-5 combines with J gene TRBJ2-3; 7 nucleotides line up with TRBD1. Per germline, CDR1 MNHEY and CDR2 SVGAGI. The V segment lost 2 bases and the J segment 5 bases; nucleotides outside the gene matches: 4. The CDR3 is 14 amino acids. As DNA, the CDR3 is TGTGCCAGCAGTTACCGTAACAGGGGAGATACGCAGTATTTT. It encodes CASSYRNRGDTQYF.

The chain has TRBV18 and TRBJ2-1; TRBD2 matches at 7 bases. This CDR3 is 15 amino acids long. Germline-derived CDR1 and CDR2 are KGHSH and LQKENI. The V segment lost 5 bases and the J segment 7 bases; nucleotides outside the gene matches: 11. CDR3 in amino acids: CASSAGTTDGNEQFF. In DNA, the CDR3 is TGTGCCAGCTCAGCCGGGACTACCGACGGGAATGAGCAGTTCTTC.

The chain uses TRBV5-5 and TRBJ1-5; TRBD1 aligns across 8 bases. Trimming cost V 4 bases and J 6 bases; bases outside gene matches: 9. This CDR3 contains 15 residues. CDR1 is SGHKS and CDR2 is YYEKEE in the germline V gene (reference sequence). The CDR3 DNA is TGTGCCAGCAGCCCCGGGACAGGTCAGAGTCAGCCCCAGCATTTT. Protein: CASSPGTGQSQPQHF.

The chain uses TRBV4-1 and TRBJ1-2; possibly TRBD1 for D (6 bases). V was trimmed by 0 bases and J by 4 bases, leaving 12 bases between them. This CDR3 has 15 amino acids. CDR1 and CDR2 (germline): MGHRA, YSYEKL. CDR3 nucleotides: TGCGCCAGCAGCCAAGATGGGGGCAGTGTCTATGGCTACACCTTC. Its translation is CASSQDGGSVYGYTF.

The chain is built from TRBV6-1 and TRBJ1-2; D remains ambiguous. The CDR3 loop spans 14 amino acids. Germline V gene data show CDR1 as MNHNS and CDR2 as SASEGT. The V end lost 2 bases, the J end lost 0 bases, and 7 bases lay between the germline ends. CDR3 in DNA: TGTGCCAGCAGTGAAACCAGAGCTAACTATGGCTACACCTTC. This translates into CASSETRANYGYTF.

V gene TRBV5-4 combines with J gene TRBJ1-6, with D perhaps matching TRBD1 (6 bases). V lost 2 bases, J lost 8 bases, and 14 bases lay in between. In germline, CDR1 is SGHNT, CDR2 YYREEE (reference sequence). This CDR3 comprises 15 residues. The CDR3: CASSLTGGGDSPLHF. CDR3 bases: TGTGCCAGCAGCTTAACGGGAGGGGGTGATTCACCCCTCCACTTT.

The chain combines TRBV2 with TRBJ1-5, with a tentative D call TRBD1 (5 bases). The CDR3 contains 14 residues. With 7 bases removed from V and 3 bases from J, the gap between germline ends came to 13 bases. Germline loops: CDR1 SNHLY, CDR2 FYNNEI. CDR3 in DNA: TGTGCCAGCACCGAACGGGGCCCCAATCAGCCCCAGCATTTT. Protein product: CASTERGPNQPQHF.

The chain is built from TRBV6-5 and TRBJ2-1; 7 nucleotides align to TRBD2. The CDR3 sequence is 15 residues long. Per germline, CDR1 MNHEY and CDR2 SVGAGI. With V trimmed by 6 bases and J by 4 bases, 9 bases remained unmatched. CDR3 sequence reads: CASSPWTSGYNEQFF. Written as DNA, the CDR3 is TGTGCCAGCAGCCCGTGGACTAGTGGGTACAATGAGCAGTTCTTC.

This clone was detected once. V gene TRBV7-2 combines with J gene TRBJ2-7; TRBD1 matches 7 bases. The germline V gene has CDR1 SGHTA and CDR2 FQGNSA. CDR3 length: 16 residues. With 5 bases clipped from V and 4 bases from J, the junction kept 14 bases outside the gene matches. The CDR3 DNA reads TGTGCCAGCAGCCCTCAAGACAGGGCGGTCGAGTACGAGCAGTACTTC. Residues: CASSPQDRAVEYEQYF.

The chain uses TRBV7-3 and TRBJ1-1; possible D gene TRBD1, 5 bases. Per the germline V gene, CDR1 is SGHTA and CDR2 is FQGTGA. The V and J ends lost 3 bases and 1 base respectively, with 9 bases between them. The CDR3 loop spans 14 amino acids. CDR3 sequence: CASSLAGQNTEAFF. The CDR3 DNA sequence: TGTGCCAGCAGCTTGGCCGGACAGAACACTGAAGCTTTCTTT.

The chain has TRBV28 and TRBJ2-5; 8 bases agree with TRBD2. The CDR3 sequence is 15 residues long. In germline, CDR1 is MDHEN, CDR2 SYDVKM. V trimming: 8 bases; J trimming: 2 bases; junction bases outside the gene matches: 10. The CDR3 DNA sequence: TGTGCCAGCTGCCCGGGGGGGCTGGGGCAAGAGACCCAGTACTTC. This codes for CASCPGGLGQETQYF.

CDR3 in amino acids: CATSRTPGDYGTEAFF. CDR3 sequence (DNA): TGTGCCACCAGCAGGACCCCTGGGGATTATGGCACTGAAGCTTTCTTT. J is TRBJ1-1 and V is TRBV15; no firm D call. Germline V gives CDR1 LNHNV, CDR2 YYDKDF (reference sequence). This CDR3 has 16 amino acids. V dropped 3 bases and J dropped 4 bases, with 18 bases sitting between them.

The chain employs TRBV5-8 and TRBJ2-5; TRBD2 might be the D (5 bases). V was shortened by 0 bases and J by 5 bases, with 17 bases between the two germline ends. Germline lookup yields CDR1 SGHTS and CDR2 YDEGEE. The CDR3 runs to 16 residues. CDR3 nucleotide sequence: TGTGCCAGCAGCTTGGGGTTAAGAGGGAAAACGGAGACCCAGTACTTC. It yields the protein CASSLGLRGKTETQYF. Full variable domain (outside the CDR3, taken from reference TRBV5-8 and TRBJ2-5): EAGVTQSPTHLIKTRGQQATLRCSPISGHTSVYWYQQALGLGLQFLLWYDEGEERNRGNFPPRFSGRQFPNYSSELNVNALELEDSALYLCASSLGLRGKTETQYFGPGTRLLVL.